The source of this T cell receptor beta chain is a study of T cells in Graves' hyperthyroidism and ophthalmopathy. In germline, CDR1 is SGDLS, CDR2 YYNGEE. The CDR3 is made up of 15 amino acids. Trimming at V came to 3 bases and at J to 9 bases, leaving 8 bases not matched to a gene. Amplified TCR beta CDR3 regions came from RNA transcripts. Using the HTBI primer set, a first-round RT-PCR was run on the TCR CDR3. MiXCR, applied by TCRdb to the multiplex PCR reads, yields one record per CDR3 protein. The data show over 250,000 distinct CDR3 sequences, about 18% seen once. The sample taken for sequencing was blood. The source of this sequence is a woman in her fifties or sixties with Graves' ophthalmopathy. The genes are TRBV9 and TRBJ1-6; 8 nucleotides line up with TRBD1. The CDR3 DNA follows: TGTGCCAGCAGCGCCGGGGGACAGGTTGGTTCACCCCTCCACTTT. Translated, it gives CASSAGGQVGSPLHF.